These 7 T cell receptor beta chains were all obtained from the same sample, sequenced in a study of cytomegalovirus exposure and HLA in healthy donors. Both 60 Vbeta primers and 13 Jbeta primers went into the PCR. Data came from immunoSEQ multiplex PCR; TCRdb stores just in-frame clones and leaves some out. The sample holds just over 150,000 clones, around 84% seen once. Sample: PBMCs. These receptors were collected from a man aged 18-30 years in good health and CMV-seronegative.

V is TRBV2 and J is TRBJ2-3; 12 nucleotides agree with TRBD2. From germline, CDR1 is SNHLY and CDR2 FYNNEI. The CDR3 is 17 residues long. Trimming at V came to 8 bases and at J to 4 bases, leaving 13 bases not matched to a gene. CDR3 protein: CASGLAGGLQGADTQYF. As DNA, the CDR3 is TGTGCCAGCGGGCTAGCGGGAGGGCTCCAGGGGGCAGATACGCAGTATTTT.

V gene TRBV28 combines with J gene TRBJ1-2; the D is unclear. The germline V gene encodes CDR1 MDHEN and CDR2 SYDVKM. CDR3 length equals 11 residues. V lost 8 bases to trimming and J lost 5 bases, with 9 bases between them. CDR3 DNA sequence: TGTGCCAGCTATACAATGTATGGCTACACCTTC. Amino acid sequence: CASYTMYGYTF.

The chain links TRBV5-6 to TRBJ2-1; maybe TRBD2 (6 bases). CDR1 is SGHDT, CDR2 YYEEEE, per germline. The V end lost 5 bases, the J end lost 3 bases, and 18 bases lay between the germline ends. The CDR3 has 16 amino acids. The CDR3 DNA sequence: TGTGCCAGCAGTCCCCCGGGTGGGGGGTACTACAATGAGCAGTTCTTC. Amino acids: CASSPPGGGYYNEQFF.

This clone appeared once. This chain joins TRBV14 and TRBJ1-5; D is unclear. Germline V gene lookup returns CDR1 SGHDN and CDR2 FVKESK. V was trimmed by 5 bases and J by 3 bases, leaving 14 bases between them. The CDR3 consists of 15 residues. The CDR3 here is CASSSSGSINQPQHF. The CDR3 bases are TGTGCCAGCAGCTCATCAGGTTCGATCAATCAGCCCCAGCATTTT.

The chain joins TRBV10-2 to TRBJ2-7, with 11 nucleotides matching TRBD2. Germline loops: CDR1 WSHSY, CDR2 SAAADI. This CDR3 has 16 residues. With V trimmed by 2 bases and J by 2 bases, 5 bases remained unmatched. The CDR3 reads CASSEIAGGRPYEQYF. CDR3 coding DNA: TGCGCCAGCAGTGAGATAGCGGGGGGGCGTCCCTACGAGCAGTACTTC.

This clone was recorded a few times. The CDR3 is CASSFSGPPADTQYF. CDR3 sequence (DNA): TGTGCCAGCAGTTTTAGCGGGCCACCAGCAGATACGCAGTATTTT. V gene TRBV28 combines with J gene TRBJ2-3; 7 nucleotides match TRBD2. Germline CDR1 is MDHEN and CDR2 is SYDVKM. The CDR3 extends over 15 amino acids. The V and J ends lost 3 bases and 4 bases, in that order; junction bases with no gene match: 7.

The V gene is TRBV10-2, the J gene TRBJ1-5, with D maybe TRBD1 (6 bases). V was clipped by 6 bases and J by 1 base, with 19 bases between them. The CDR3 sequence is 17 residues long. CDR1 and CDR2 (germline): WSHSY, SAAADI. As DNA, the CDR3 is TGCGCCAGCAGCCCTCAGGGGCCTACCTTCAGCAATCAGCCCCAGCATTTT. Amino acid sequence: CASSPQGPTFSNQPQHF.